Below are 27 T cell receptor beta chains sequenced from a single sample in a study of HIV-infected children after antiretroviral therapy interruption. Treatment noted: PENTA 11 planned treatment interruption arm or continuous ART arm. A 3' RACE protocol on RNA, with unique molecular identifiers, produced the TCR library. In TCRdb, the 3' RACE reads were re-called with MiXCR into one record per CDR3 protein. The sample records more than 85,000 distinct CDR3 sequences, approximately 6.9% being singletons. The sequencing used CD45RA+ CD4+ T cells from PBMCs, pooled from several time points, collected from a donor given antiretroviral therapy, either interrupted or continuous. Subset denoted: naive CD4+ CD45RA+ CD45RO- T cells. Receptors were obtained from a pool of human donors with HIV.

This clonotype has at least ten counts. The chain joins TRBV20-1 to TRBJ1-2; 7 nucleotides match TRBD1. Germline V gene data show CDR1 as DFQATT and CDR2 as SNEGSKA (reference sequence). The V gene end was trimmed by 6 bases and the J gene end by 6 bases; junction bases not matched to a gene: 13. The CDR3 is 14 amino acids. CDR3 loop: CSARLTGSGNGYTF. The DNA of the CDR3 is TGCAGTGCCCGATTGACAGGGAGTGGGAATGGCTACACCTTC.

This clonotype was seen repeatedly, ten times or more. CDR3 coding DNA: TGTGCCAGCAGCCCGAACGGACAGCCCTCAGCAGATACGCAGTATTTT. This sequence encodes CASSPNGQPSADTQYF. The chain has TRBV5-5 and TRBJ2-3; the D gene is possibly TRBD1 (6 bases). The CDR3 consists of 16 residues. With 4 bases removed from V and 4 bases from J, the gap between germline ends came to 19 bases. Germline CDR1 and CDR2: SGHKS and YYEKEE (reference sequence).

This clonotype was detected many times. V is TRBV10-3 and J is TRBJ2-7, with a tentative D call TRBD2 (5 bases). The CDR3 extends over 11 amino acids. V lost 11 bases to trimming and J lost 4 bases, with 12 bases between them. Germline loops: CDR1 ENHRY, CDR2 SYGVKD. The CDR3 bases are TGTGCCTACCGTAGAGGGTACGAGCAGTACTTC. Translated, it gives CAYRRGYEQYF.

The V call is TRBV20-1, the J call TRBJ1-5; 7 bases fit TRBD1. V lost 4 bases, J lost 3 bases, and 3 bases stayed unmatched. This CDR3 is 13 amino acids long. Germline V gene sequence: CDR1 DFQATT, CDR2 SNEGSKA (reference sequence). In DNA, the CDR3 is TGCAGTGCTACTGGGACAGACAATCAGCCCCAGCATTTT. Amino acids: CSATGTDNQPQHF.

This clonotype was picked up many times. This chain connects TRBV27 to TRBJ1-2, with a tentative D call TRBD1 (5 bases). The CDR3 consists of 17 residues. CDR1 is MNHEY and CDR2 is SMNVEV in the germline V gene (reference sequence). Between the trimmed V and J ends, which lost 9 bases and 4 bases, there was a span of 27 bases. CDR3 DNA sequence: TGTGCCAGTAGGGGCCGGTTCGACAGAGGGAATACCTATGGCTACACCTTC. Residues: CASRGRFDRGNTYGYTF.

The chain combines TRBV7-9 with TRBJ2-5, with D possibly TRBD2 on 5 matching bases. The CDR3 runs to 14 residues. Germline V gene lookup returns CDR1 SEHNR and CDR2 FQNEAQ (reference sequence). Trimming removed 5 bases at V and 1 base at J, with 11 bases between. In nucleotides, the CDR3 is TGTGCCAGCAGCCCTTTAGCGTCCCAAGAGACCCAGTACTTC. Translated, it gives CASSPLASQETQYF.

This clonotype has ten or more counts. The chain has TRBV5-1 and TRBJ2-7; TRBD2 agrees at 7 bases. V lost 5 bases and J lost 4; bases outside the gene matches: 6. The length of the CDR3 is 13 residues. From germline, CDR1 is SGHRS and CDR2 YFSETQ. The CDR3 DNA reads as TGCGCCAGCAGACGTCAGCGGGATTACGAGCAGTACTTC. This sequence encodes CASRRQRDYEQYF.

This clonotype was detected many times. The J gene is TRBJ2-3, the V gene TRBV19; D remains ambiguous. The germline V gene encodes CDR1 LNHDA and CDR2 SQIVND (reference sequence). CDR3 length equals 12 residues. V was pared by 6 bases and J by 5 bases, with 9 bases between. CDR3 in DNA: TGTGCCAGTAGCCTTATGGGAGATACGCAGTATTTT. Translated: CASSLMGDTQYF.

This clonotype appeared many times. The V and J genes are TRBV7-2 and TRBJ2-7; D might be TRBD1 (6 bases). The V and J ends lost 4 bases and 3 bases respectively, with 16 bases between them. Germline V gives CDR1 SGHTA, CDR2 FQGNSA. This CDR3 is 15 amino acids long. CDR3 region: CASSSETGQGYEQYF. The DNA for the CDR3 is TGTGCCAGCAGCTCAGAAACAGGGCAAGGCTACGAGCAGTACTTC. The full variable domain, with the rest looked up from reference TRBV7-2 and TRBJ2-7, is GAGVSQSPSNKVTEKGKDVELRCDPISGHTALYWYRQSLGQGLEFLIYFQGNSAPDKSGLPSDRFSAERTGGSVSTLTIQRTQQEDSAVYLCASSSETGQGYEQYFGPGTRLTVT.

This clonotype was detected many times. V gene TRBV20-1 combines with J gene TRBJ2-2; a weak D match, TRBD2 (5 bases). The CDR3 extends over 15 amino acids. CDR1 and CDR2 from the germline V gene are DFQATT and SNEGSKA (reference sequence). The germline V and J ends were trimmed by 5 bases and 4 bases, with 17 bases remaining between them. DNA for the CDR3: TGCAGTGCTGTTACTAGGACCTCCGGCACCGGGGAGCTGTTTTTT. This translates into CSAVTRTSGTGELFF.

This clonotype was recorded many times. The chain carries TRBV14 and TRBJ2-6; D unresolved. V lost 4 bases and J lost 0, with 7 bases in between. The CDR3 is 15 residues long. CDR1 is SGHDN and CDR2 is FVKESK in the germline V gene. The CDR3 sequence is CASSLHLSGANVLTF. CDR3 nucleotide sequence: TGTGCCAGCAGCCTTCACCTCTCTGGGGCCAACGTCCTGACTTTC. Looking up the rest from reference TRBV14 and TRBJ2-6 gives the full variable domain: EAGVTQFPSHSVIEKGQTVTLRCDPISGHDNLYWYRRVMGKEIKFLLHFVKESKQDESGMPNNRFLAERTGGTYSTLKVQPAELEDSGVYFCASSLHLSGANVLTFGAGSRLTVL.

This clonotype was found many times. The chain links TRBV27 to TRBJ1-1, with 7 bases matching TRBD1. This CDR3 contains 13 residues. V was clipped by 5 bases and J by 4 bases; unmatched bases: 4. Germline CDR1 and CDR2: MNHEY and SMNVEV (reference sequence). The CDR3 bases are TGTGCCAGCAGTGACAGGGCGGGCACTGAAGCTTTCTTT. This sequence encodes CASSDRAGTEAFF.

This clonotype was found many times. This chain joins TRBV20-1 and TRBJ2-3; the match to TRBD2 covers 13 bases. CDR1 is DFQATT and CDR2 is SNEGSKA in the germline V gene (reference sequence). The CDR3 has 16 amino acids. V lost 1 base, J lost 4 bases, and 5 bases stayed unmatched. CDR3 sequence (DNA): TGCAGTGCTAGAGTCACTAGCGGGAGGGCCGCAGATACGCAGTATTTT. This encodes CSARVTSGRAADTQYF.

The sample holds a few counts of this clonotype. The V call is TRBV20-1, the J call TRBJ2-3; 11 nucleotides line up with TRBD2. The CDR3 sequence is 15 residues long. CDR1 is DFQATT, CDR2 SNEGSKA, per germline (reference sequence). The J segment lost 3 bases and the V segment lost 0 bases, leaving 2 bases of the junction unmatched. Here the CDR3 reads CSARDTSGGTDTQYF. Written as DNA, the CDR3 is TGCAGTGCTAGAGATACTAGCGGGGGTACAGATACGCAGTATTTT.

This chain uses TRBV5-1 with TRBJ2-7; TRBD1 matches at 11 bases. CDR1 is SGHRS and CDR2 is YFSETQ in the germline V gene. The CDR3 is 14 residues long. V dropped 4 bases and J dropped 7; count of bases not matched to a gene: 7. CDR3 residues: CASSRGQGAGEQYF. CDR3 in DNA: TGCGCCAGCAGCCGAGGACAGGGGGCCGGAGAGCAGTACTTC.

The chain recombines TRBV5-4 with TRBJ2-1, with D unclear. The CDR3 has 15 amino acids. CDR1 and CDR2 from the germline V gene are SGHNT and YYREEE (reference sequence). Trimming removed 4 bases at V and 0 bases at J, with 11 bases between. This CDR3 reads CASSVEMSSYNEQFF. For the CDR3, the DNA is TGTGCCAGCAGCGTGGAAATGAGCTCCTACAATGAGCAGTTCTTC.

This clonotype was observed at least ten times. V and J are TRBV3-1 and TRBJ1-1, with D unresolved. Germline V gives CDR1 LGHDT, CDR2 YNNKEL (reference sequence). CDR3 length: 13 residues. Trimming cost V 3 bases and J 1 base, with 6 bases left between them. CDR3 coding DNA: TGTGCCAGCAGCCAGCAAACGAACACTGAAGCTTTCTTT. Its protein product is CASSQQTNTEAFF.

This clonotype was detected ten times or more. The chain recombines TRBV20-1 with TRBJ1-5; a possible D gene is TRBD1 (5 bases). Germline CDR1 DFQATT, CDR2 SNEGSKA (reference sequence). The CDR3 extends over 16 amino acids. V was pared by 3 bases and J by 0 bases, with 15 bases between. The DNA for the CDR3 is TGCAGTGCTAGTTTGGAGAAGGGGTATAGCAATCAGCCCCAGCATTTT. Translating gives CSASLEKGYSNQPQHF.

This clonotype has just a few counts. The chain couples TRBV6-1 to TRBJ2-5; 8 positions match TRBD2. The CDR3 runs 15 residues. The junction had 13 bases not matched to a gene; V was cut back by 9 bases and J by 4 bases. Germline CDR1 and CDR2: MNHNS and SASEGT. As DNA, the CDR3 is TGTGCCAGTACTATCACTAGGACTAGCACAGAGACCCAGTACTTC. Translation gives CASTITRTSTETQYF.

V is TRBV12-3 or TRBV12-4 and J is TRBJ2-1; 8 bases are shared with TRBD2. The CDR3 is 18 amino acids. Trimming removed 1 base from V and 5 bases from J; junction bases left unmatched: 13. CDR3 nucleotide sequence: TGTGCCAGCAGTTTAGGATCTCCGGCGGCGGGGGGCAACAATGAGCAGTTCTTC. It codes for CASSLGSPAAGGNNEQFF.

This clonotype was seen many times. The chain combines TRBV20-1 with TRBJ2-7; D is uncertain. CDR3 length: 12 amino acids. Germline V gives CDR1 DFQATT, CDR2 SNEGSKA (reference sequence). Between the trimmed V and J ends, which lost 2 bases and 3 bases, there was a span of 8 bases. DNA of the CDR3: TGCAGTGCTAGACGGGCTGGCTACGAGCAGTACTTC. Its protein product is CSARRAGYEQYF.

This clonotype was counted many times. The chain's CDR3 is CASSLGGQANTEAFF. The CDR3 nucleotides read TGCGCCAGCAGCTTGGGGGGACAGGCGAACACTGAAGCTTTCTTT. The chain couples TRBV5-1 to TRBJ1-1; 8 positions match TRBD1. The V gene's germline CDR1 is SGHRS and CDR2 YFSETQ. Trimming took 0 bases from V and 1 from J; bases not matched to a gene: 2. The CDR3 has 15 amino acids.

This CDR3 reads CASSLAIPGPRRTGELFF. The CDR3 DNA reads TGTGCCAGCAGCTTGGCGATCCCGGGACCAAGGAGGACCGGGGAGCTGTTTTTT. The gene calls are TRBV5-4 and TRBJ2-2; D may match TRBD1 or TRBD2 (5 bases each). V lost 0 bases and J lost 5, with 20 bases in between. This CDR3 has 18 amino acids. Germline V gene sequence: CDR1 SGHNT, CDR2 YYREEE (reference sequence).

This clonotype has a count of ten or more. The chain couples TRBV25-1 to TRBJ2-3; 8 nucleotides match TRBD2. Germline trimming cut 4 bases from V and 2 bases from J; bases unmatched to any gene: 8. The CDR3 spans 16 residues. Germline lookup yields CDR1 MGHDK and CDR2 SYGVNS. Here the CDR3 reads CASSAGISGDTDTQYF. The CDR3 DNA is TGTGCCAGCAGTGCCGGGATTAGCGGGGACACAGATACGCAGTATTTT.

V usage is TRBV5-6 and J usage is TRBJ2-7; the D gene is possibly TRBD1 (5 bases). The CDR3 is made up of 13 amino acids. The germline V gene has CDR1 SGHDT and CDR2 YYEEEE. The germline V and J ends were trimmed by 2 bases and 3 bases, with 9 bases remaining between them. The CDR3 DNA reads as TGTGCCAGCAGCTTACAACAGGTCTACGAGCAGTACTTC. This encodes CASSLQQVYEQYF.

In this sample, this clonotype turned up many times. The chain employs TRBV11-3 and TRBJ1-1; the D is unclear. Trimming shortened V by 2 bases and J by 4 bases, and 11 bases separated the two germline ends. CDR3 size: 14 residues. Germline V gives CDR1 SGHNT, CDR2 YENEEA. The CDR3 loop is CASSLWSASTEAFF. CDR3 nucleotides: TGTGCCAGCAGCTTATGGTCAGCCTCCACTGAAGCTTTCTTT. Variable domain in full (rest from reference TRBV11-3 and TRBJ1-1): EAGVVQSPRYKIIEKKQPVAFWCNPISGHNTLYWYLQNLGQGPELLIRYENEEAVDDSQLPKDRFSAERLKGVDSTLKIQPAELGDSAVYLCASSLWSASTEAFFGQGTRLTVV.

This clonotype was seen many times. This sequence joins TRBV18 and TRBJ2-5; D call uncertain. The CDR3 contains 15 residues. Trimming took off 2 bases at V and 1 base at J, with 11 bases between the two ends. The V gene's germline CDR1 is KGHSH and CDR2 LQKENI. The CDR3 DNA is TGTGCCAGCTCACCATACTCCCGGGTCCAAGAGACCCAGTACTTC. This codes for CASSPYSRVQETQYF.